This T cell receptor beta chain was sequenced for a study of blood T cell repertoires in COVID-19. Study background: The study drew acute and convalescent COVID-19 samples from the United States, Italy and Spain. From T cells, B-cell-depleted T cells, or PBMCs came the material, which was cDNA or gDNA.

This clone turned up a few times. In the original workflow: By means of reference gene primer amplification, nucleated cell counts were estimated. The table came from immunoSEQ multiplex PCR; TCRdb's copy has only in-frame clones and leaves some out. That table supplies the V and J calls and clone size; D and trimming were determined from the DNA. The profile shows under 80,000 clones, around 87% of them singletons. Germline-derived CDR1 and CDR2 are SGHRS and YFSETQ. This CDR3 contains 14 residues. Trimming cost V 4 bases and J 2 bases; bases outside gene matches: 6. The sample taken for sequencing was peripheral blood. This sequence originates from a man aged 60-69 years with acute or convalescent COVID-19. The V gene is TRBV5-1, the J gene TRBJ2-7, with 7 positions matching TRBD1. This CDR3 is CASSRDRATYEQYF. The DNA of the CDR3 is TGCGCCAGCAGCCGAGACAGGGCTACCTACGAGCAGTACTTC. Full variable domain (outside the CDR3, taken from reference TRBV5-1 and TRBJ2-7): KAGVTQTPRYLIKTRGQQVTLSCSPISGHRSVSWYQQTPGQGLQFLFEYFSETQRNKGNFPGRFSGRQFSNSRSEMNVSTLELGDSALYLCASSRDRATYEQYFGPGTRLTVT.